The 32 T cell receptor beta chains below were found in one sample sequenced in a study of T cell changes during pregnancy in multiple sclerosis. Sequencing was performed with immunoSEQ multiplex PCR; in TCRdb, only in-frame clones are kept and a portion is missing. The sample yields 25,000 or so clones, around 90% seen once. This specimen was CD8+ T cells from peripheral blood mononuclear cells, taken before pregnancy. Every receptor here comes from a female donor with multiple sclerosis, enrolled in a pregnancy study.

The CDR3 sequence is CASRPTENTEAFF. The CDR3 DNA reads as TGTGCCAGCAGACCCACAGAGAACACTGAAGCTTTCTTT. V gene TRBV7-9 combines with J gene TRBJ1-1, with D unresolved. The V gene lost 6 bases and the J gene lost 1 base, with 9 bases spanning the gap. The CDR3 extends over 13 amino acids. CDR1 SEHNR and CDR2 FQNEAQ come from the germline V gene (reference sequence).

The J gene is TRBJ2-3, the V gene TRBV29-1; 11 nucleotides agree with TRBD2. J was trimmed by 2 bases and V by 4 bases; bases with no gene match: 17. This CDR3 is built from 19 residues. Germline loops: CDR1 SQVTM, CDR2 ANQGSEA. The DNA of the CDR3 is TGCAGCGTTGTAGGTTTTTTAGCGGCTAGCGGGAGGTCCACAGATACGCAGTATTTT. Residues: CSVVGFLAASGRSTDTQYF.

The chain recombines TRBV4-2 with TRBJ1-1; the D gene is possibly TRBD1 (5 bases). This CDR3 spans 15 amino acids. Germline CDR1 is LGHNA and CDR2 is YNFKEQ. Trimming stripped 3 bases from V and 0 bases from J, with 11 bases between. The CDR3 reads CASSHRQLLNTEAFF. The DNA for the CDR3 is TGTGCCAGCAGCCACCGACAGCTTTTGAACACTGAAGCTTTCTTT.

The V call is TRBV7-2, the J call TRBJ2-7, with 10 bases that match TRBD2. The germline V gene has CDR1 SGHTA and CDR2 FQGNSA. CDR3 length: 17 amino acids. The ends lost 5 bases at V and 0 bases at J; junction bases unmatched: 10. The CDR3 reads CASSDPRTSGSSYEQYF. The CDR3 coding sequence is TGTGCCAGCAGCGATCCTCGGACTAGCGGAAGCTCCTACGAGCAGTACTTC.

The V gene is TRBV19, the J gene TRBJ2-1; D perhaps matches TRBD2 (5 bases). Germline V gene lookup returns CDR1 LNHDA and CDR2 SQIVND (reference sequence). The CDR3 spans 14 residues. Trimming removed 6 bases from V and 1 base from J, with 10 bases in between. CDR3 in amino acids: CASRMEESYNEQFF. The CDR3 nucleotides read TGTGCCAGTAGAATGGAGGAATCCTACAATGAGCAGTTCTTC.

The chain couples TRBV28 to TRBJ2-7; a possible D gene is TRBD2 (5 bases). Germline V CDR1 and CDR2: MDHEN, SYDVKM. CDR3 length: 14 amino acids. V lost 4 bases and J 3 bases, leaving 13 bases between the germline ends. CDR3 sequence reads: CASSSAPRDYEQYF. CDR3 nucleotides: TGTGCCAGCAGTTCAGCTCCGAGGGACTACGAGCAGTACTTC. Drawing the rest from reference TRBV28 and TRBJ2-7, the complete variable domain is DVKVTQSSRYLVKRTGEKVFLECVQDMDHENMFWYRQDPGLGLRLIYFSYDVKMKEKGDIPEGYSVSREKKERFSLILESASTNQTSMYLCASSSAPRDYEQYFGPGTRLTVT.

DNA for the CDR3: TGTGCCAGCAGCCCAGCGGGGGTACTCCACAATGAGCAGTTCTTC. Translation gives CASSPAGVLHNEQFF. This rearrangement joins TRBV4-2 to TRBJ2-1; TRBD2 aligns across 8 bases. Germline V CDR1 and CDR2: LGHNA, YNFKEQ. J gave up 5 bases and V 4 bases, and 7 bases lay outside the gene matches. The CDR3 has 15 amino acids.

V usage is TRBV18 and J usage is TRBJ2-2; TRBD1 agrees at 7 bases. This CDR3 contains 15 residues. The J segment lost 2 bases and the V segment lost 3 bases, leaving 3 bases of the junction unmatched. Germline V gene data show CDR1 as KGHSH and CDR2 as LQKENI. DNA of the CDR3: TGTGCCAGCTCACCGCGACAGGGAAACACCGGGGAGCTGTTTTTT. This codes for CASSPRQGNTGELFF.

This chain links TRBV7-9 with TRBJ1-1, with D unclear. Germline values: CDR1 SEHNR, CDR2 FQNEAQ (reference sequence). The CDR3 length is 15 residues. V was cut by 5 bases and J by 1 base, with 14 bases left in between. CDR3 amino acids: CASSPWRGQNTEAFF. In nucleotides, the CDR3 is TGTGCCAGCAGCCCCTGGCGGGGTCAGAACACTGAAGCTTTCTTT. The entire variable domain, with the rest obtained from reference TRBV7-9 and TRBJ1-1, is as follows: DTGVSQNPRHKITKRGQNVTFRCDPISEHNRLYWYRQTLGQGPEFLTYFQNEAQLEKSRLLSDRFSAERPKGSFSTLEIQRTEQGDSAMYLCASSPWRGQNTEAFFGQGTRLTVV.

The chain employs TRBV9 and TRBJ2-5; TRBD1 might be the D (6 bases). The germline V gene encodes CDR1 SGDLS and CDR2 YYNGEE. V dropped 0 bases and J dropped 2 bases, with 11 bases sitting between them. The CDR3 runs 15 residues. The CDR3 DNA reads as TGTGCCAGCAGCGTAGGAGGGACACCTCAAGAGACCCAGTACTTC. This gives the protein CASSVGGTPQETQYF.

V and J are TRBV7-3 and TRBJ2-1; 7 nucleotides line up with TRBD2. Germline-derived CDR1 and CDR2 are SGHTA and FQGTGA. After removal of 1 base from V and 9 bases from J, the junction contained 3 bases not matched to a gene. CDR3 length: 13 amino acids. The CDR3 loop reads CASSLSGRGEQFF. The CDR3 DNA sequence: TGTGCCAGCAGCTTAAGTGGGAGGGGTGAGCAGTTCTTC.

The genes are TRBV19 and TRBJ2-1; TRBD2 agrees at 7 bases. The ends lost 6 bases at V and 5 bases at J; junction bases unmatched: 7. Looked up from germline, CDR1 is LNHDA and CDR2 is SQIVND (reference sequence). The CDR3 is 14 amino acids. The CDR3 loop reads CASSYLLADNEQFF. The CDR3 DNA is TGTGCCAGTAGCTACCTTCTAGCGGACAATGAGCAGTTCTTC.

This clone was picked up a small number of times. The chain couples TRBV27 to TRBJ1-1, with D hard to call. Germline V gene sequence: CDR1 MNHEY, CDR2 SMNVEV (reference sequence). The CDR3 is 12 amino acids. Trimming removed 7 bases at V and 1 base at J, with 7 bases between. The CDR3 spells CASMLRNTEAFF. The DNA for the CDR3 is TGTGCCAGCATGTTGAGGAACACTGAAGCTTTCTTT.

CDR3 nucleotides: TGCAGCGTTGTCCCTAGCGAAGCTAGCACAGATACGCAGTATTTT. Amino acid sequence: CSVVPSEASTDTQYF. The rearrangement uses TRBV29-1 and TRBJ2-3; TRBD2 is a possible D gene (6 bases). CDR3 length: 15 residues. Looked up from germline, CDR1 is SQVTM and CDR2 is ANQGSEA. Trimming took off 4 bases at V and 0 bases at J, with 14 bases between the two ends.

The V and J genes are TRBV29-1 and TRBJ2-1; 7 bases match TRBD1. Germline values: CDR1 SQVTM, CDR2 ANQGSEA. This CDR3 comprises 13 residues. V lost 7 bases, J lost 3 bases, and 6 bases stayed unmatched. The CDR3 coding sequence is TGCAGCGATATCAGGGACAGCTACAATGAGCAGTTCTTC. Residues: CSDIRDSYNEQFF.

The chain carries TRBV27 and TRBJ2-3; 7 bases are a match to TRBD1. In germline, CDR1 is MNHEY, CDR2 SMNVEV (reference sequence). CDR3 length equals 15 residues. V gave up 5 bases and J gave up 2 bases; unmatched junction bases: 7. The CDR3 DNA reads TGTGCCAGCAGTGTCAGGGGGACAGTCACAGATACGCAGTATTTT. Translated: CASSVRGTVTDTQYF.

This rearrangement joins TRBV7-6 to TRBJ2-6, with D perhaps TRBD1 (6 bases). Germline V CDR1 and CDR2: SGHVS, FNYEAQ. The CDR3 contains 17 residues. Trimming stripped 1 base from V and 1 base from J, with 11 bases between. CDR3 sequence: CASSLEYRVSGANVLTF. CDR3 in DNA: TGTGCCAGCAGCTTAGAATACAGGGTGTCTGGGGCCAACGTCCTGACTTTC.

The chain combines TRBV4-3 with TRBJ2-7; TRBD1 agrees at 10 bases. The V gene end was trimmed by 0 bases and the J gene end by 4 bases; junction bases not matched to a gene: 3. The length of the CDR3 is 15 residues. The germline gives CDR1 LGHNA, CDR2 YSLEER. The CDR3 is CASSQEGTGVYEQYF. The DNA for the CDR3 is TGCGCCAGCAGCCAAGAGGGGACAGGGGTGTACGAGCAGTACTTC.

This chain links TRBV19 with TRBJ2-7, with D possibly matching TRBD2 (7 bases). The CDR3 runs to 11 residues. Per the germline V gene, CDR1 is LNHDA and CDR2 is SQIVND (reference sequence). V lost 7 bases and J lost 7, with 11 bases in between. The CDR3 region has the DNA TGTGCCAGTATGGGGGGGGCTGAGCAGTACTTC. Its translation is CASMGGAEQYF.

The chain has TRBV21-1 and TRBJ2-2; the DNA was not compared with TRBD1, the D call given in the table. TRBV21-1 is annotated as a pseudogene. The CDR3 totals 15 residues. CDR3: CASSLLQGGTGELFF. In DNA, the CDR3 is TGTGCCAGCAGCCTCCTTCAAGGGGGCACCGGGGAGCTGTTTTTT.

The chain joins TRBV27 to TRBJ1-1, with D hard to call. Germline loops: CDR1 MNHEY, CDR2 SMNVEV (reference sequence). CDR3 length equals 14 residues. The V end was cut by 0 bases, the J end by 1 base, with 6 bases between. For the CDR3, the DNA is TGTGCCAGCAGTTTATCTGGCCCGAACACTGAAGCTTTCTTT. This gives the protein CASSLSGPNTEAFF.

Here the CDR3 reads CASSLGLAGPNSYNEQFF. CDR3 in DNA: TGTGCCAGCAGCTTGGGACTAGCGGGCCCTAACTCCTACAATGAGCAGTTCTTC. The V and J genes are TRBV7-6 and TRBJ2-1; 12 positions match TRBD2. The V gene's germline CDR1 is SGHVS and CDR2 FNYEAQ. Trimming at V came to 3 bases and at J to 0 bases, leaving 6 bases not matched to a gene. The CDR3 runs to 18 residues.

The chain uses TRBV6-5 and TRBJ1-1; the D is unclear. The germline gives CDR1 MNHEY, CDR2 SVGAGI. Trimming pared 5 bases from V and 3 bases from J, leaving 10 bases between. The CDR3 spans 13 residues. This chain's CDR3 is CASSTTEDTEAFF. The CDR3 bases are TGTGCCAGCAGTACAACTGAGGACACTGAAGCTTTCTTT.

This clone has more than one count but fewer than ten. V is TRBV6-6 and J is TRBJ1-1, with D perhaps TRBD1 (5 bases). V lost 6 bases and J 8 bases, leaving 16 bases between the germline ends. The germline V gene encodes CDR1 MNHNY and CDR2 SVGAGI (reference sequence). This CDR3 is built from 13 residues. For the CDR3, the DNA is TGTGCCAGCAGCCAACAGGAGAGGACGGAAGCTTTCTTT. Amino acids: CASSQQERTEAFF.

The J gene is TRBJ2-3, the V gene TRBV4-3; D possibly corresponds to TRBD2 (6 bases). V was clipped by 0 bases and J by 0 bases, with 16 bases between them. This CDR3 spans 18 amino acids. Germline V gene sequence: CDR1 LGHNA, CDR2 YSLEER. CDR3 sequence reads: CASSQDHMGGPSTDTQYF. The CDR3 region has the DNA TGCGCCAGCAGCCAAGATCATATGGGAGGTCCTAGCACAGATACGCAGTATTTT.

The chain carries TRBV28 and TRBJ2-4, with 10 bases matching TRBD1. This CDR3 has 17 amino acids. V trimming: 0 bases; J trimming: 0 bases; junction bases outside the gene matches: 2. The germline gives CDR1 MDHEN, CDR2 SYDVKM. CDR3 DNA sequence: TGTGCCAGCAGTTTATGGGGACAGGGGAGAGCCAAAAACATTCAGTACTTC. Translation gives CASSLWGQGRAKNIQYF.

The CDR3 DNA follows: TGTGCCAGCAGTCAAGGGGGCATTGAAGCTTTCTTT. This sequence encodes CASSQGGIEAFF. The chain joins TRBV6-6 to TRBJ1-1; 7 nucleotides line up with TRBD1. J lost 7 bases, V lost 5 bases, and 4 bases had no gene match. The V gene's germline CDR1 is MNHNY and CDR2 SVGAGI (reference sequence). The length of the CDR3 is 12 residues.

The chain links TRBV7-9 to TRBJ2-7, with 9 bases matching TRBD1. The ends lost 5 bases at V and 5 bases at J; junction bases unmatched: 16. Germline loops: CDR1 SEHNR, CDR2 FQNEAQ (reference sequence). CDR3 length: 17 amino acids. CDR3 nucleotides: TGTGCCAGCAGCCCCCCTACGGGACAGGGATTAATAGACGAGCAGTACTTC. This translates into CASSPPTGQGLIDEQYF.

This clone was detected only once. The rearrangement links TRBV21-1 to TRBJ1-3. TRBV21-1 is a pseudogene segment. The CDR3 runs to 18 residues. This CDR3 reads CASSKKEQGRGAGNTIYF. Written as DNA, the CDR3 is TGTGCCAGCAGCAAAAAGGAGCAAGGGAGGGGGGCTGGAAACACCATATATTTT.

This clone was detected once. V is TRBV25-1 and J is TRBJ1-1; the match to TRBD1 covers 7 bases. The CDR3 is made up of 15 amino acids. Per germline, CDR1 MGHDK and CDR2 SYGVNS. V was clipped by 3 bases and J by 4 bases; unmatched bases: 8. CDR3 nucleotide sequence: TGTGCCAGCAGTGATTATAGGGGGCGGGTCACTGAAGCTTTCTTT. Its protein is CASSDYRGRVTEAFF.

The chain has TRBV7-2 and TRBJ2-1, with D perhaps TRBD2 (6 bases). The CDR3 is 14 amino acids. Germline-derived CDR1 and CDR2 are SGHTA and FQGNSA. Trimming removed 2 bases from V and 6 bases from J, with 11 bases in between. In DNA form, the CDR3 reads TGTGCCAGCAGCTTATGGCGGGACGTCAATGAGCAGTTCTTC. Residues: CASSLWRDVNEQFF. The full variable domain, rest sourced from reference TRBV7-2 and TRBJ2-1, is GAGVSQSPSNKVTEKGKDVELRCDPISGHTALYWYRQSLGQGLEFLIYFQGNSAPDKSGLPSDRFSAERTGGSVSTLTIQRTQQEDSAVYLCASSLWRDVNEQFFGPGTRLTVL.

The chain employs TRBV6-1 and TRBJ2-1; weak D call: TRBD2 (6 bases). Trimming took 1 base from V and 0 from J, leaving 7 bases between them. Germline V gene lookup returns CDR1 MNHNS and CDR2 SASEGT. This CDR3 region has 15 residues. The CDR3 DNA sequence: TGTGCCAGCAGTGAAGAAGCGGGCTCCTACAATGAGCAGTTCTTC. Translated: CASSEEAGSYNEQFF.